These 5 T cell receptor beta chains came from one sample sequenced in a study of shared clonotypes between healthy human individuals. Generated by immunoSEQ multiplex PCR, the TCRdb table keeps only in-frame clones and is missing some. The table shows about 2 million clones, with over 85% occurring only once. Naive CD8 cells lacked CD45RO, underwent positive selection for CCR7 and left out terminally differentiated effector memory CD45RA+ cells. The sample was naive CD8+ T cells sorted from blood. These receptors all stem from a man aged 18 to 29 in good health.

The chain has TRBV7-9 and TRBJ1-6; a possible D gene is TRBD1 (6 bases). The length of the CDR3 is 16 residues. Germline-derived CDR1 and CDR2 are SEHNR and FQNEAQ (reference sequence). V gave up 5 bases and J gave up 4 bases, with 15 bases separating them. The CDR3 DNA sequence: TGTGCCAGCAGCCTAGACGGGACATTTTATAATTCACCCCTCCACTTT. Residues: CASSLDGTFYNSPLHF.

The rearrangement uses TRBV30 and TRBJ2-1; TRBD2 matches at 8 bases. Germline assignment: CDR1 GTSNPN and CDR2 SVGIG (reference sequence). The CDR3 has 14 amino acids. V lost 8 bases to trimming and J lost 8 bases; unmatched junction nucleotides: 14. The CDR3 region has the DNA TGTGCCCGGGGGGGAGCGGGAGATGTCGATGAGCAGTTCTTC. As protein: CARGGAGDVDEQFF.

The chain combines TRBV5-8 with TRBJ1-5, with D unclear. This CDR3 region has 16 residues. Deletions cut 4 bases from V and 3 bases from J, with 17 bases between. From germline, CDR1 is SGHTS and CDR2 YDEGEE. CDR3 sequence: CASSPVGSGNNQPQHF. CDR3 sequence (DNA): TGTGCCAGCAGCCCGGTCGGGTCGGGAAACAATCAGCCCCAGCATTTT.

The chain's CDR3 is CASSQGTGAYGYTF. CDR3 DNA: TGCGCCAGCAGCCAAGGGACAGGGGCTTATGGCTACACCTTC. This chain joins TRBV4-3 and TRBJ1-2; 9 bases map to TRBD1. Germline CDR1 LGHNA, CDR2 YSLEER. The CDR3 covers 14 residues. V was pared by 1 base and J by 5 bases, with 2 bases of the junction left unmatched.

This rearrangement joins TRBV18 to TRBJ2-2; D possibly uses TRBD1 or TRBD2 (5 bases each). The CDR3 extends over 16 amino acids. CDR1 KGHSH and CDR2 LQKENI come from the germline V gene. With 2 bases removed from V and 0 bases from J, the gap between germline ends came to 10 bases. For the CDR3, the DNA is TGTGCCAGCTCACCAGGTGGGGACGCGAACACCGGGGAGCTGTTTTTT. Its protein product is CASSPGGDANTGELFF.